This record covers a single T cell receptor (beta chain). Additional DNA sequences in this sample encode the identical CDR3. This entry belongs to a study of blood T cell repertoires in COVID-19. Background on the study: Samples taken during acute and convalescent COVID-19 were collected in the United States, Italy and Spain. PBMCs, B-cell-depleted T cells, or T cells provided the cDNA or gDNA that made up the material.

Original handling: Amplification with reference gene primers provided the estimates of nucleated cell counts. Profiled with immunoSEQ multiplex PCR; TCRdb holds only in-frame clones, not every one. That table furnishes V, J and clone size, whereas the DNA furnished D and trimming. The data show approximately 250,000 clones, approximately 82% seen once. The CDR3 runs to 14 residues. Losses at the gene ends were 4 bases for V and 6 bases for J; bases not matched to a gene: 3. In germline, CDR1 is SGHRS, CDR2 YFSETQ. The chain uses TRBV5-1 and TRBJ1-4; 10 bases are a match to TRBD1. The sequence was obtained from a man in his forties who had recovered from COVID-19. The source material was peripheral blood. The CDR3 sequence: CASSLGTGDEKLFF. CDR3 bases: TGCGCCAGCAGCCTCGGGACAGGGGATGAAAAACTGTTTTTT.